These 28 T cell receptor beta chains were sequenced from one sample in a study of chemoradiotherapy in HPV16-positive cancers. The protocol was immunoSEQ multiplex PCR, while the TCRdb copy is restricted to in-frame clones and leaves out a portion. The sample includes about 9,700 clones, roughly nine tenths of them seen just once. Source: blood, taken from a patient who underwent chemoradiotherapy. Receptors were obtained from a human donor with HPV-associated anogenital cancer.

The gene calls are TRBV6-1 and TRBJ1-6; D remains unclear. The germline V gene encodes CDR1 MNHNS and CDR2 SASEGT. The CDR3 has 16 amino acids. V was cut by 3 bases and J by 0 bases, with 9 bases left in between. For the CDR3, the DNA is TGTGCCAGCAGTGATAAAAGGATCTCCTATAATTCACCCCTCCACTTT. Translated, it gives CASSDKRISYNSPLHF.

The chain couples TRBV14 to TRBJ1-1; tentative D call: TRBD1 (6 bases). The CDR3 is made up of 15 amino acids. Germline lookup yields CDR1 SGHDN and CDR2 FVKESK. The ends were cut back, 0 bases at V and 5 bases at J, with 13 bases in the middle. This CDR3 is CASSQDQRGTTEAFF. CDR3 coding DNA: TGTGCCAGCAGCCAAGACCAAAGGGGGACAACTGAAGCTTTCTTT.

The chain joins TRBV9 to TRBJ2-2, with 7 bases identical to TRBD2. Per germline, CDR1 SGDLS and CDR2 YYNGEE. The junction had 9 bases not matched to a gene; V was cut back by 4 bases and J by 3 bases. This CDR3 comprises 16 residues. CDR3 region: CASSLGLGRDTGELFF. As DNA, the CDR3 is TGTGCCAGCAGCCTAGGACTAGGGCGGGACACCGGGGAGCTGTTTTTT. Filled out from reference TRBV9 and TRBJ2-2, the complete variable domain reads DSGVTQTPKHLITATGQRVTLRCSPRSGDLSVYWYQQSLDQGLQFLIQYYNGEERAKGNILERFSAQQFPDLHSELNLSSLELGDSALYFCASSLGLGRDTGELFFGEGSRLTVL.

The rearrangement uses TRBV6-6 and TRBJ2-1; no clear D. V gave up 8 bases and J gave up 1 base, with 18 bases separating them. Germline CDR1 is MNHNY and CDR2 is SVGAGI (reference sequence). The CDR3 covers 16 residues. CDR3 sequence (DNA): TGTGCCAGCTCCCCCGGAGTCCAGGTTTCCTACAATGAGCAGTTCTTC. Translated, it gives CASSPGVQVSYNEQFF.

In this sample, this clone turned up once. This chain uses TRBV5-6 with TRBJ2-5, with 10 bases matching TRBD2. From germline, CDR1 is SGHDT and CDR2 YYEEEE. The V and J ends lost 4 bases and 4 bases, in that order; junction bases with no gene match: 10. The CDR3 consists of 16 residues. CDR3 bases: TGTGCCAGCAGCCCCGGACTAGCGGAGGTCACAGAGACCCAGTACTTC. Translating gives CASSPGLAEVTETQYF. Full variable domain (rest looked up from reference TRBV5-6 and TRBJ2-5): DAGVTQSPTHLIKTRGQQVTLRCSPKSGHDTVSWYQQALGQGPQFIFQYYEEEERQRGNFPDRFSGHQFPNYSSELNVNALLLGDSALYLCASSPGLAEVTETQYFGPGTRLLVL.

The V gene is TRBV9, the J gene TRBJ1-1, with D possibly being TRBD1 (6 bases). The CDR3 spans 14 residues. Germline-derived CDR1 and CDR2 are SGDLS and YYNGEE. The germline V and J ends were trimmed by 1 base and 0 bases, with 7 bases remaining between them. The CDR3 DNA reads TGTGCCAGCAGCGTAACAGGGATGAACACTGAAGCTTTCTTT. Residues: CASSVTGMNTEAFF.

The chain joins TRBV7-2 to TRBJ1-5, with a tentative D call TRBD1 (6 bases). Germline V gene sequence: CDR1 SGHTA, CDR2 FQGNSA. The CDR3 sequence is 14 residues long. V was pared by 5 bases and J by 2 bases, with 10 bases between. The CDR3, as DNA: TGTGCCAGCAGCCCATCAGGGGGCAATCAGCCCCAGCATTTT. Amino acids: CASSPSGGNQPQHF.

This clone was observed a handful of times. Written as DNA, the CDR3 is TGTGCCAGCAGCTTAGCGCGGACATTGAACACTGAAGCTTTCTTT. Protein: CASSLARTLNTEAFF. The rearrangement joins TRBV7-9 to TRBJ1-1; tentative D call: TRBD1 (5 bases). This CDR3 spans 15 amino acids. Trimming removed 0 bases from V and 0 bases from J, with 8 bases in between. Germline V lookup: CDR1 SEHNR, CDR2 FQNEAQ (reference sequence).

The chain joins TRBV5-6 to TRBJ1-2; D gene uncertain. The CDR3 covers 15 residues. The V gene's germline CDR1 is SGHDT and CDR2 YYEEEE. Trimming pared 3 bases from V and 7 bases from J, leaving 19 bases between. CDR3 coding DNA: TGTGCCAGCAGCTCATATGGCCGGGGTTGGGGTGGCTACACCTTC. This sequence encodes CASSSYGRGWGGYTF.

This chain joins TRBV9 and TRBJ1-1; D gene ambiguous. Germline loops: CDR1 SGDLS, CDR2 YYNGEE. V was trimmed by 0 bases and J by 4 bases, leaving 19 bases between them. This CDR3 has 17 residues. CDR3 bases: TGTGCCAGCAGCGTAGCTACGCCAGGATATCCGGGCACTGAAGCTTTCTTT. It is translated as CASSVATPGYPGTEAFF.

The rearrangement links TRBV10-3 to TRBJ2-6; the D is unclear. This CDR3 region has 15 residues. The ends were cut back, 7 bases at V and 0 bases at J, with 10 bases in the middle. CDR1 and CDR2 from the germline V gene are ENHRY and SYGVKD. The CDR3 bases are TGTGCCATCACGGCTGAGAGCTCTGGGGCCAACGTCCTGACTTTC. It yields the protein CAITAESSGANVLTF.

Only one count was recorded for this clone. The rearrangement links TRBV4-2 to TRBJ2-5, with D possibly being TRBD2 (7 bases). Germline CDR1 reads LGHNA; CDR2 reads YNFKEQ. Trimming shortened V by 4 bases and J by 7 bases, and 16 bases separated the two germline ends. The CDR3 is 14 residues long. Written as DNA, the CDR3 is TGTGCCAGCAGCCCCGACGGGGGGCGGGGGACCCAGTACTTC. This gives the protein CASSPDGGRGTQYF.

The gene calls are TRBV9 and TRBJ2-5; TRBD1 is a possible D gene (6 bases). V was shortened by 2 bases and J by 0 bases, with 11 bases between the two germline ends. Germline CDR1 SGDLS, CDR2 YYNGEE. CDR3 length: 15 amino acids. CDR3 amino acids: CASSVGQGYQETQYF. The CDR3 bases are TGTGCCAGCAGCGTGGGGCAGGGGTACCAAGAGACCCAGTACTTC.

This clone showed up just once. The chain has TRBV19 and TRBJ1-1; 10 nucleotides match TRBD1. Germline CDR1 is LNHDA and CDR2 is SQIVND (reference sequence). Germline trimming cut 5 bases from V and 6 bases from J; bases unmatched to any gene: 6. This CDR3 is built from 14 residues. The CDR3 DNA follows: TGTGCCAGTAGTCTGTGGGACAGGGGACCTGAAGCTTTCTTT. Its translation is CASSLWDRGPEAFF.

This chain joins TRBV7-2 and TRBJ1-1, with no clear D. This CDR3 spans 14 amino acids. Trimming cost V 4 bases and J 1 base, with 10 bases left between them. Looked up from germline, CDR1 is SGHTA and CDR2 is FQGNSA. CDR3 loop: CASSSSYRNTEAFF. CDR3 nucleotide sequence: TGTGCCAGCAGCTCCTCTTACCGGAACACTGAAGCTTTCTTT.

The rearrangement uses TRBV5-1 and TRBJ2-2, with TRBD1 as a possible D gene (6 bases). Germline loops: CDR1 SGHRS, CDR2 YFSETQ. With 1 base removed from V and 6 bases from J, the gap between germline ends came to 13 bases. The CDR3 consists of 15 residues. The CDR3 spells CASSLHIQGPGELFF. CDR3 sequence (DNA): TGCGCCAGCAGCTTGCATATCCAGGGGCCCGGGGAGCTGTTTTTT.

The chain recombines TRBV6-5 with TRBJ2-6; D is possibly TRBD1 or TRBD2 (5 bases each). The CDR3 is 15 residues long. Trimming cost V 5 bases and J 2 bases, with 10 bases left between them. The germline V gene has CDR1 MNHEY and CDR2 SVGAGI. CDR3 nucleotide sequence: TGTGCCAGCAGTCTAGGGGAGACTGGGGCCAACGTCCTGACTTTC. This codes for CASSLGETGANVLTF.

The V and J genes are TRBV10-3 and TRBJ2-1; D unresolved. This CDR3 region has 14 residues. V gave up 7 bases and J gave up 1 base, with 11 bases separating them. Germline values: CDR1 ENHRY, CDR2 SYGVKD. The CDR3 sequence is CAITRDFSYNEQFF. The CDR3 DNA follows: TGTGCCATCACGCGAGACTTTTCCTACAATGAGCAGTTCTTC.

The CDR3 is CASALGRTDTQYF. The CDR3 nucleotides read TGTGCATCAGCGTTGGGCCGCACAGATACGCAGTATTTT. V and J are TRBV2 and TRBJ2-3, with unresolved D. This CDR3 is built from 13 residues. Germline V CDR1 and CDR2: SNHLY, FYNNEI.

This clone was seen once. The V gene is TRBV10-1, the J gene TRBJ1-2; D not certain. CDR3 length equals 13 residues. The V gene's germline CDR1 is WNHNN and CDR2 SYGVQD (reference sequence). V lost 10 bases and J 4 bases, leaving 16 bases between the germline ends. CDR3 loop: CATQDKEGYGYTF. The CDR3 DNA sequence: TGCGCCACCCAAGACAAAGAGGGCTATGGCTACACCTTC.

The V and J genes are TRBV6-5 and TRBJ2-2; D could derive from TRBD1 or TRBD2 (6 bases each). Germline V gives CDR1 MNHEY, CDR2 SVGAGI. Deletions cut 6 bases from V and 6 bases from J, with 14 bases between. CDR3 length: 14 amino acids. The CDR3 DNA is TGTGCCAGCAGACTCAACGGGGGCTCCGGGGAGCTGTTTTTT. Protein sequence: CASRLNGGSGELFF.

The V and J genes are TRBV28 and TRBJ1-2; 8 nucleotides agree with TRBD1. After removal of 5 bases from V and 8 bases from J, the junction contained 10 bases not matched to a gene. Germline CDR1 is MDHEN and CDR2 is SYDVKM. The length of the CDR3 is 14 residues. CDR3: CASSSGQGLRGYTF. In nucleotides, the CDR3 is TGTGCCAGCAGTAGCGGACAGGGACTCAGGGGCTACACCTTC.

This chain uses TRBV27 with TRBJ1-3, with D possibly TRBD1 on 5 matching bases. CDR1 and CDR2 from the germline V gene are MNHEY and SMNVEV (reference sequence). Trimming pared 6 bases from V and 0 bases from J, leaving 9 bases between. The CDR3 length is 14 residues. The chain's CDR3 is CASRDISSGNTIYF. The CDR3 DNA sequence: TGTGCCAGCAGGGACATCAGCTCTGGAAACACCATATATTTT.

This chain uses TRBV13 with TRBJ2-1; 12 nucleotides align to TRBD2. The V and J ends lost 1 base and 6 bases, in that order; junction bases with no gene match: 7. The CDR3 has 17 residues. Germline V gives CDR1 PRHDT, CDR2 FYEKMQ (reference sequence). The CDR3 DNA is TGTGCCAGCAGCTTAGTCGATCTAGCGGGGGGGGTCAATGAGCAGTTCTTC. It yields the protein CASSLVDLAGGVNEQFF.

V gene TRBV6-5 combines with J gene TRBJ2-7; D call uncertain. V was pared by 0 bases and J by 2 bases, with 2 bases between. This CDR3 is 12 amino acids long. The V gene's germline CDR1 is MNHEY and CDR2 SVGAGI. CDR3 sequence reads: CASSYSPYEQYF. As DNA, the CDR3 is TGTGCCAGCAGTTACTCACCCTACGAGCAGTACTTC.

The CDR3 loop is CASSPGAEDTQYF. For the CDR3, the DNA is TGTGCCAGCAGTCCCGGGGCTGAGGATACGCAGTATTTT. The chain uses TRBV6-4 and TRBJ2-3; D is tentatively TRBD1 or TRBD2 (5 bases each). The length of the CDR3 is 13 residues. CDR1 is MRHNA, CDR2 SNTAGT, per germline. V was clipped by 5 bases and J by 6 bases, with 12 bases between them.

The chain uses TRBV4-1 and TRBJ2-7; no reliable D call. The germline V gene has CDR1 MGHRA and CDR2 YSYEKL. The CDR3 extends over 13 amino acids. V was pared by 0 bases and J by 6 bases, with 9 bases between. CDR3 in DNA: TGCGCCAGCAGCCAAGATCTGACATCCGAGCAGTACTTC. Translated: CASSQDLTSEQYF.

The genes are TRBV2 and TRBJ2-7, with D perhaps TRBD1 (5 bases). With 6 bases removed from V and 5 bases from J, the gap between germline ends came to 14 bases. This CDR3 spans 13 amino acids. Germline V gene lookup returns CDR1 SNHLY and CDR2 FYNNEI. CDR3 residues: CASSGWAGHEQYV. The DNA for the CDR3 is TGTGCCAGCAGCGGCTGGGCAGGGCACGAGCAGTACGTC.